Listed here are 11 T cell receptor beta chains from one sample, sequenced in a study of T cell responses to AZD1222 COVID-19 vaccine. Profiled with immunoSEQ multiplex PCR; TCRdb holds only in-frame clones, not every one. In the table there are 95,000 to 150,000 clones, 75% to 90% of which are singletons. Sequenced here: peripheral blood, sampled on day 0 of AZD1222 vaccination. All receptors come from an adult in good health.

The chain employs TRBV7-2 and TRBJ2-1; D may be TRBD1 or TRBD2 (5 bases each). With 7 bases removed from V and 7 bases from J, the gap between germline ends came to 23 bases. The CDR3 length is 16 residues. Germline values: CDR1 SGHTA, CDR2 FQGNSA. The CDR3 DNA sequence: TGTGCCAGCACCCTAAATGGGGTGCGCGAGGGGAATGAGCAGTTCTTC. Residues: CASTLNGVREGNEQFF.

V and J are TRBV2 and TRBJ2-3, with 11 positions matching TRBD1. CDR3 length equals 16 residues. V lost 8 bases and J lost 5; bases outside the gene matches: 12. The germline V gene has CDR1 SNHLY and CDR2 FYNNEI. The CDR3 coding sequence is TGTGCCAGCCAATACTCCCGGGACAGGGGGGAAGATACGCAGTATTTT. Translated, it gives CASQYSRDRGEDTQYF.

J is TRBJ2-1 and V is TRBV4-1, with 7 bases aligning to TRBD2. In germline, CDR1 is MGHRA, CDR2 YSYEKL. With 0 bases clipped from V and 12 bases from J, the junction kept 8 bases outside the gene matches. The CDR3 runs to 14 residues. The CDR3 protein is CASSQDFRTRRQFF. The CDR3 DNA follows: TGCGCCAGCAGCCAAGACTTCCGGACTAGGAGGCAGTTCTTC.

This clone has only a few counts. The V and J genes are TRBV4-1 and TRBJ1-2; D uncertain. The V end was cut by 4 bases, the J end by 5 bases, with 20 bases between. The CDR3 has 16 residues. CDR1 is MGHRA, CDR2 YSYEKL, per germline. The CDR3 spells CASSPTTNRRHYGYTF. The CDR3 DNA follows: TGCGCCAGCAGCCCCACAACCAATCGGAGGCATTATGGCTACACCTTC.

This sequence joins TRBV7-9 and TRBJ1-2; no reliable D call. The CDR3 spans 17 residues. The germline V gene encodes CDR1 SEHNR and CDR2 FQNEAQ (reference sequence). The V gene lost 5 bases and the J gene lost 5 bases, with 24 bases spanning the gap. CDR3 protein: CASSHPGQAPVGYGYTF. The CDR3, as DNA: TGTGCCAGCAGCCACCCCGGCCAGGCCCCCGTGGGATATGGCTACACCTTC.

The chain links TRBV7-2 to TRBJ1-5; D not certain. The CDR3 totals 14 residues. The V end lost 2 bases, the J end lost 10 bases, and 15 bases lay between the germline ends. Per the germline V gene, CDR1 is SGHTA and CDR2 is FQGNSA. The CDR3 reads CASSLRTDSGPQHF. Written as DNA, the CDR3 is TGTGCCAGCAGCTTAAGGACTGATTCGGGTCCCCAGCATTTT.

The V and J genes are TRBV11-3 and TRBJ2-3, with 8 bases that match TRBD1. The CDR3 is 20 residues long. Germline values: CDR1 SGHNT, CDR2 YENEEA. The V gene end was trimmed by 5 bases and the J gene end by 1 base; junction bases not matched to a gene: 20. CDR3: CASSHPRTGKGLGGTDTQYF. DNA for the CDR3: TGTGCCAGCAGCCACCCAAGGACAGGGAAGGGCTTAGGAGGCACAGATACGCAGTATTTT.

V usage is TRBV5-1 and J usage is TRBJ2-5, with D possibly TRBD1 on 6 matching bases. Germline-derived CDR1 and CDR2 are SGHRS and YFSETQ. The CDR3 is 16 residues long. V lost 4 bases and J lost 2, with 18 bases in between. DNA for the CDR3: TGCGCCAGCAGCCTCCATCGCTCGGGGACACAAGAGACCCAGTACTTC. It specifies CASSLHRSGTQETQYF. Complete variable domain (other parts from reference TRBV5-1 and TRBJ2-5): KAGVTQTPRYLIKTRGQQVTLSCSPISGHRSVSWYQQTPGQGLQFLFEYFSETQRNKGNFPGRFSGRQFSNSRSEMNVSTLELGDSALYLCASSLHRSGTQETQYFGPGTRLLVL.

This clone was detected a few times. V is TRBV6-2 or TRBV6-3 and J is TRBJ2-7, with D maybe TRBD1 (6 bases). This CDR3 has 13 residues. Between the trimmed V and J ends, which lost 0 bases and 12 bases, there was a span of 15 bases. CDR1 is MNHEY and CDR2 is SVGEGT in the germline V gene. The CDR3 is CASSYSRAGQTYF. CDR3 bases: TGTGCCAGCAGTTACTCGAGGGCAGGACAGACGTACTTC.

This clone has only a few counts. The rearrangement links TRBV5-5 to TRBJ2-1; 7 bases map to TRBD2. Looked up from germline, CDR1 is SGHKS and CDR2 is YYEKEE (reference sequence). The CDR3 sequence is 16 residues long. Trimming took 4 bases from V and 4 from J; bases not matched to a gene: 11. CDR3 protein: CASSLLRLAHYNEQFF. The DNA for the CDR3 is TGTGCCAGCAGCCTCCTCCGACTAGCTCATTACAATGAGCAGTTCTTC.

The V call is TRBV11-2, the J call TRBJ2-7, with 10 bases lining up with TRBD1. Germline V gene data show CDR1 as SGHAT and CDR2 as FQNNGV. The CDR3 has 16 amino acids. With 1 base clipped from V and 2 bases from J, the junction kept 5 bases outside the gene matches. In DNA, the CDR3 is TGTGCCAGCAGCTTAGGGGGACAGGGGATCCCCTACGAGCAGTACTTC. Translating it yields CASSLGGQGIPYEQYF.